This TCR beta chain was documented in a study of T cell changes during pregnancy in multiple sclerosis. This clone has only a few counts. Sequencing used immunoSEQ multiplex PCR; TCRdb keeps in-frame clones, though not all of them. The top ten hold 0.7% to 0.95% of the sample, which has about 35,000 clones, 89% seen once. Germline V gives CDR1 LNHDA, CDR2 SQIVND (reference sequence). The CDR3 has 15 residues. The V segment lost 8 bases and the J segment 8 bases; nucleotides outside the gene matches: 14. The genes are TRBV19 and TRBJ1-2, with TRBD1 identical over 10 bases. The sequence was obtained from a female donor in good health, enrolled as a control in a pregnancy study. The sample in question was CD4+ T cells from peripheral blood mononuclear cells, obtained after pregnancy. The CDR3 protein is CASGLPSTGGWGYTF. Here the CDR3 DNA reads TGTGCCAGTGGTCTCCCCTCGACAGGGGGCTGGGGCTACACCTTC.